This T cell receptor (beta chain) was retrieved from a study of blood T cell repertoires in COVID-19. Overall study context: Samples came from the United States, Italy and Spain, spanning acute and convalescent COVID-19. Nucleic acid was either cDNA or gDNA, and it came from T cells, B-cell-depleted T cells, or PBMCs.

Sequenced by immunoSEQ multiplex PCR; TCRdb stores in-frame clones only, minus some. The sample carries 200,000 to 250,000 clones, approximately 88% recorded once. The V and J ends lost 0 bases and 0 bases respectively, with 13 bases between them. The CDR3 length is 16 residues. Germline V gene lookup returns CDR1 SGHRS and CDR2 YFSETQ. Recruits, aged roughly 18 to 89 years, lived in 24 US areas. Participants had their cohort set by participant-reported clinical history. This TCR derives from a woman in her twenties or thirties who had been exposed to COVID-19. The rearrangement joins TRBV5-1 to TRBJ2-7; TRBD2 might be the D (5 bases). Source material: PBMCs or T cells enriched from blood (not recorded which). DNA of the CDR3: TGCGCCAGCAGCTTGGTGTCCGGACTGAGCTCCTACGAGCAGTACTTC. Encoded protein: CASSLVSGLSSYEQYF.